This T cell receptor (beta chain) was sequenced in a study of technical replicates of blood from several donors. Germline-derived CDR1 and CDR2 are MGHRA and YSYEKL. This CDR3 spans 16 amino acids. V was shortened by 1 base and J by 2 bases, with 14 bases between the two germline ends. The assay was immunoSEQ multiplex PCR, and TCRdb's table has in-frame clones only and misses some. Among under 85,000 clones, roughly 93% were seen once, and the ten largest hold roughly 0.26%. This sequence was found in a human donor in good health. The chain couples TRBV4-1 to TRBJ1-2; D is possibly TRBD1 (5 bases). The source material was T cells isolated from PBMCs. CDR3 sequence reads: CASSQAGREGNYGYTF. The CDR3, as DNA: TGCGCCAGCAGCCAAGCGGGCAGGGAGGGGAACTATGGCTACACCTTC.